This T cell receptor beta chain was identified in a study of identical twins (dated by TCRdb to the mid-2010s). The study in broad terms: TCR alpha and beta repertoires from monozygotic twins, unrelated adults of various ages and cord blood were deep-sequenced to test whether fetal clonotypes persist. To rule out contamination, replicate twin experiments were performed at different times with different library preparation protocols.

Every donor in the study was a healthy Caucasian. The study also sequenced three unrelated non-twin adults: a male aged 18 to 30, a male aged 50 to 60 and a female aged 50 to 60. Miltenyi CD45RO+ enrichment and human naive T-cell isolation kits were used to isolate memory (CD45RO+) and naive T cells from PBMC. The germline V gene yields SQVTM for CDR1 and ANQGSEA for CDR2. V trim: 7 bases; J trim: 1 base; unmatched bases: 15. From its cysteine to its phenylalanine, the CDR3 spans 17 amino acids. Only CDR3 DNA remains: 51 bases, in frame from the first base. Findings and caveats that apply to the study as a whole: Compared with coincidental sharing between unrelated individuals, out-of-frame TCR alpha sequences shared between twins had an excess of sequences with low generation probability. In beta out-of-frame sequences, excess twin sharing was weaker, because having fewer shared sequences lowered the signal-to-noise ratio. Conclusions relied on cross-sectional statistical analysis, since the same donors could not be followed over many years. Zero-insertion analyses could be partly confounded by invariant T cells such as MAIT and iNKT, though diverse VJ usage argued against such confounding for most clonotypes. Recombination models systematically underestimated out-of-frame TCR alpha sharing in monozygotic twins but agreed with sharing between unrelated individuals. Fewer insertions were carried by abundant cord blood beta clonotypes; a weaker similar trend was observed in young adult naive repertoires, while no such trend was observed in memory repertoires.

This clonotype appeared a few times. Its cognate antigen has yet to be identified. Base qualities are not at hand, and no much larger clone is one base apart. Receptor libraries were prepared by 5' RACE. The reads were generated on an Illumina HiSeq 2000. A universal primer binding site was added through template switching, and the final cDNA carried a unique molecular identifier so that TCR cDNA molecules could be counted accurately. Specific primers in the conserved constant-segment region were used to synthesize first-strand cDNA for the TCR alpha and beta chains. To control for contamination, every cDNA library carried two barcodes: a SMART-Mk sample barcode plus Illumina barcodes. TruSeq adapter sequences, together with Illumina sample barcodes, were added in two successive PCR steps. The Illumina HiSeq platform was used with custom primers to sequence TCR alpha and beta cDNA libraries. Under the source paper's analysis protocol: Unique molecular identifiers were extracted from raw reads with MiGEC, and CDR3 positions were determined with MiXCR. Recombination models were inferred per individual with the repgenHMM and IGoR tools using an EM algorithm. Shared clonotypes were analyzed with the tcR package in R, and sharing was normalized by the product of cloneset sizes. Out-of-frame nonproductive sequences were analyzed to study raw recombination free of thymic and clonal selection effects. TCRdb redid the processing of the public reads, applying fastp at Q25 and MiXCR, and retained in-frame beta chains. Merged by CDR3 protein, the rows form single entries marked with the most common genes and DNA. The V and J calls, along with clone size, are taken from TCRdb and not from the paper's own processing. The sample yields roughly 690,000 distinct CDR3 sequences; 5.5% to 7.5% were counted once. Of the sample, 1.5% to 2% falls within the top ten clones.

The sequence derives from a man younger than 35 in good health. The chain was built from TRBV29-1 and TRBJ2-3; 9 nucleotides in the junction match TRBD1. Input material: naive T cells sorted from blood. In the paper's terms, the cell subset or site label means: cells isolated with a human naive T-cell isolation kit. The sequence in DNA is TGCAGCGCCGGACAGGGGACGAGGGAGCGGCGCACAGATACGCAGTATTTT. This encodes CSAGQGTRERRTDTQYF.